This T cell receptor (beta chain) was found in a study of T cells in Graves' hyperthyroidism and ophthalmopathy. Authors of the study amplified TCR beta CDR3 regions from RNA transcripts. HTBI primers were used for first-round RT-PCR of the TCR CDR3. TCRdb called the multiplex PCR reads again in MiXCR, with one record for every CDR3 protein. The sample contains about 560,000 distinct CDR3 sequences, 16% of which appear only once. In this sample, this clonotype turned up many times. The CDR3 covers 12 residues. The germline gives CDR1 SQVTM, CDR2 ANQGSEA. V gave up 4 bases and J gave up 3 bases; unmatched junction bases: 2.

This sequence joins TRBV29-1 and TRBJ2-7, with 8 bases that match TRBD1. Specimen: blood. The TCR originated in a woman aged 18-29 years with Graves' hyperthyroidism. The CDR3 DNA follows: TGCAGCGTTGGGACAGGGTTCTACGAGCAGTACTTC. This codes for CSVGTGFYEQYF.